One and the same sample provided the 2 T cell receptor beta chains below, sequenced in a study of CD8+ T cells in alopecia areata. Extraction and reverse transcription of RNA yielded cDNA as the sequencing template. Assay: immunoSEQ multiplex PCR; the TCRdb copy retains only in-frame clones and omits some. The sample lists 140,000 to 150,000 clones, around 58% occurring once. Source: CD4+ T cells sorted from blood, taken at week 0. These TCRs come from a human donor with alopecia areata.

The chain links TRBV10-3 to TRBJ1-5, with D uncertain. Germline assignment: CDR1 ENHRY and CDR2 SYGVKD. Trimming cost V 4 bases and J 0 bases, with 7 bases left between them. This CDR3 contains 14 residues. The CDR3 spells CAISGHYSNQPQHF. For the CDR3, the DNA is TGTGCCATCAGTGGACATTATAGCAATCAGCCCCAGCATTTT.

This clone was counted a few times. This chain links TRBV7-3 with TRBJ2-1, with TRBD2 matching over 8 bases. V lost 2 bases to trimming and J lost 6 bases; unmatched junction nucleotides: 3. The CDR3 contains 14 residues. From germline, CDR1 is SGHTA and CDR2 FQGTGA. The CDR3 reads CASSLGSGGNEQFF. The CDR3 nucleotides are TGTGCCAGCAGCTTAGGAAGCGGGGGCAATGAGCAGTTCTTC.